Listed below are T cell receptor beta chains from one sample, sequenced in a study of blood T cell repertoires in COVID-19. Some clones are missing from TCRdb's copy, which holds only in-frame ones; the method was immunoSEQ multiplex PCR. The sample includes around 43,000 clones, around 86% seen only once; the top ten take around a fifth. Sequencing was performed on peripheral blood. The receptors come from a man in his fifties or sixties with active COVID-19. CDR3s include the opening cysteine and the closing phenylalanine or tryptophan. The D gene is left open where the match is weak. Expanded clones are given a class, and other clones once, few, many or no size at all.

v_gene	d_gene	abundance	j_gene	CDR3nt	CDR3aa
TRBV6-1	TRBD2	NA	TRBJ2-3	TGTGCCAGCAGTGATACCTCCCGACTAGCGATCACAGATACGCAGTATTTT	CASSDTSRLAITDTQYF
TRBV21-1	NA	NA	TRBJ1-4	TGTGCCAGCAGCAATGGGGGGGTATATGAAAAACTGTTTTTT	CASSNGGVYEKLFF
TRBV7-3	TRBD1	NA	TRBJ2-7	TGTGCCAGCAGCCTCGGACAGGGGGTTCCCTACGAGCAGTACTTC	CASSLGQGVPYEQYF
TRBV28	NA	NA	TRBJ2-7	TGTGCCAGCATCCCCAGTCACGCCTACGAGCAGTACTTC	CASIPSHAYEQYF
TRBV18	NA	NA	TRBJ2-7	TGTGCCAGCTCACAAGGAGTAGCTAGCTACGAGCAGTACTTC	CASSQGVASYEQYF
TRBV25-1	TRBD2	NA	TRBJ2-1	TGTGCCAGCAGTGAATTGGGGGGGTCTTCCTACAATGAGCAGTTCTTC	CASSELGGSSYNEQFF
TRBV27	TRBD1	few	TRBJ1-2	TGTGCCAGCAGTTTGTCGGGACAGGGACGCTATGGCTACACCTTC	CASSLSGQGRYGYTF
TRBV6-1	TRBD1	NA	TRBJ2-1	TGTGCCAGCAGTGAACAGTGGACAGGGGGCGATGAGCAGTTCTTC	CASSEQWTGGDEQFF
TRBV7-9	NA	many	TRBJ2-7	TGTGCCAGCAGCACCGACTCGCGCGAGCAGTACTTC	CASSTDSREQYF
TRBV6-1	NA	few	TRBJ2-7	TGTGCCAGCAGTGAAGAAGGGGTTGGGGCCTACGAGCAGTACTTC	CASSEEGVGAYEQYF
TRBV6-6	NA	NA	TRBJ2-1	TGTGCCAGCAGTTACCCCGGGATTGGCAATGAGCAGTTCTTC	CASSYPGIGNEQFF
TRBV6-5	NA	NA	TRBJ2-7	TGTGCCAGCGAGGTCAACCCCCCAACCCCCTACGAGCAGTACTTC	CASEVNPPTPYEQYF
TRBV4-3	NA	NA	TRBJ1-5	TGCGCCAGCAGCCACGACAGAGATCAGCCCCAGCATTTT	CASSHDRDQPQHF
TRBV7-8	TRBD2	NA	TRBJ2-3	TGTGCCAGCAGCCCCCGTGGCGGCGGGAGGGCCTGGGATACGCAGTATTTT	CASSPRGGGRAWDTQYF
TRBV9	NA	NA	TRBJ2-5	TGTGCCAGCAGCGTAGTAGGGGGCGCGGGGGAGACCCAGTACTTC	CASSVVGGAGETQYF
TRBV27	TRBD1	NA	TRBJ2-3	TGTGCCAGCAGTGTACAGGGGGCAGAAGATACGCAGTATTTT	CASSVQGAEDTQYF
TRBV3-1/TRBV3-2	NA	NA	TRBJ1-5	TGTGCCAGCAGCCAAGGGAGGGTTAGCAATCAGCCCCAGCATTTT	CASSQGRVSNQPQHF
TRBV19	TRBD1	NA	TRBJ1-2	TGTGCCAGTAGTTTTCGACAGGGAAGGGGCTACACCTTC	CASSFRQGRGYTF
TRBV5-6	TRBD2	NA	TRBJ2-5	TGTGCCAGCAGCCCCCGACTAGCGGGAGGGGTAGAGACCCAGTACTTC	CASSPRLAGGVETQYF
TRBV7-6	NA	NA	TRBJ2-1	TGTGCCAGCAGCTTAGTGGGTGGTCGGCGGGATGAGCAGTTCTTC	CASSLVGGRRDEQFF
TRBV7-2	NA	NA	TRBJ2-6	TGTGCCAGCAGCTTAGGCGGAAGCTCTGGGGCCAACGTCCTGACTTTC	CASSLGGSSGANVLTF
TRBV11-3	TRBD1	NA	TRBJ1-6	TGTGCCAGCAGGTCCCCCGGGACAGGCAATTCACCCCTCCACTTT	CASRSPGTGNSPLHF
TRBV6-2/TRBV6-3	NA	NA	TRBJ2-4	TGTGCCAGCAGTTACGGTTTGAGGCGGAACATTCAGTACTTC	CASSYGLRRNIQYF
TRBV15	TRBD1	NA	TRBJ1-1	TGTGCCACCCGACAGGGCTTGAACACTGAAGCTTTCTTT	CATRQGLNTEAFF
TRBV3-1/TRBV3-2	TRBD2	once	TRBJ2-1	TGTGCCAGCAGCCAGACTAGCGGGAGATTCGATGAGCAGTTCTTC	CASSQTSGRFDEQFF
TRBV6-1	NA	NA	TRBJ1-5	TGTGCCAGCAGTGAAGGAACGGGGGGCAGTTCGAATCAGCCCCAGCATTTT	CASSEGTGGSSNQPQHF
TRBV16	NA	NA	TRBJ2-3	TGTGCCAGCAGCCATAAGGGGACAACAGATACGCAGTATTTT	CASSHKGTTDTQYF
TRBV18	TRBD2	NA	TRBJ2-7	TGTGCCAGCTCACCGGGACTAGCGGGAGACGAGCAGTACTTC	CASSPGLAGDEQYF